Listed below are T cell receptor beta chains from one sample, sequenced in a study of blood T cells in healthy people across ages. TCRdb redid the calling of the 5' RACE reads with MiXCR, one entry per CDR3 protein. The data hold fewer than 700,000 distinct CDR3 sequences, with 45% to 55% observed a single time. The sequenced sample was blood. These receptors all stem from a man older than 75 in good health. The CDR3 runs from the conserved cysteine through the conserved F or W. The D gene is left open where the match is weak. Expanded clones get a size class; other rows say once, few or many, or leave the size out.

clone_size j_call v_call d_call cdr3_aa cdr3_nt
few TRBJ1-2 TRBV7-9 - CASSLRETGHGYTF TGTGCCAGCAGCTTAAGAGAAACGGGACATGGCTACACCTTC
many TRBJ2-1 TRBV6-5 TRBD1 CASSPLQGGGEQFF TGTGCCAGCAGTCCCCTACAGGGGGGAGGTGAGCAGTTCTTC
- TRBJ2-5 TRBV6-6 TRBD2 CASRQGLAEETQYF TGTGCCAGCAGGCAGGGACTAGCAGAAGAGACCCAGTACTTC
few TRBJ2-2 TRBV5-1 TRBD2 CASSTTSGATGELFF TGCGCCAGCAGCACTACTAGCGGGGCCACCGGGGAGCTGTTTTTT
- TRBJ1-1 TRBV5-1 TRBD1 CASSSTGTEAFF TGCGCCAGCAGCTCGACAGGGACTGAAGCTTTCTTT
- TRBJ1-5 TRBV7-2 - CASSLNLQGWQPQHF TGTGCCAGCAGCCTTAATCTGCAGGGTTGGCAGCCCCAGCATTTT
- TRBJ2-7 TRBV10-3 TRBD2 CAISMGLEGHEQYF TGTGCCATCAGTATGGGACTAGAGGGGCACGAGCAGTACTTC
few TRBJ1-5 TRBV12-3/TRBV12-4 TRBD1 CASILEGQGAQPQHF TGTGCCAGCATCCTAGAGGGACAGGGGGCCCAGCCCCAGCATTTT
- TRBJ1-2 TRBV7-9 - CASSLEGVVGYTF TGTGCCAGCAGCTTAGAGGGGGTTGTGGGCTACACCTTC
- TRBJ1-4 TRBV20-1 - CSATAATNEKLFF TGCAGTGCTACAGCTGCAACTAATGAAAAACTGTTTTTT
few TRBJ2-3 TRBV20-1 TRBD1 CSAIRGRASTDTQYF TGCAGTGCCATTAGGGGGCGGGCGAGCACAGATACGCAGTATTTT
few TRBJ2-3 TRBV10-3 TRBD2 CATIAGDADTQYF TGTGCCACAATAGCGGGAGACGCAGATACGCAGTATTTT
many TRBJ1-5 TRBV6-1 TRBD1 CASSRTGYVESGNQPQHF TGTGCCAGCAGTAGGACAGGGTACGTAGAATCTGGCAATCAGCCCCAGCATTTT
- TRBJ2-7 TRBV6-5 - CASSYMGGEQYF TGTGCTAGCAGTTACATGGGGGGCGAGCAGTACTTC
- TRBJ1-1 TRBV15 - CATSGRVRTEAFF TGTGCCACCAGCGGCCGGGTGAGGACTGAAGCTTTCTTT
few TRBJ2-1 TRBV12-3/TRBV12-4 TRBD2 CASRPGTSGIEFF TGTGCCAGCAGGCCCGGGACTAGCGGGATTGAGTTCTTC
- TRBJ2-6 TRBV10-3 - CAISLRDGSSGANVLTF TGTGCCATCAGCCTACGGGACGGAAGCTCTGGGGCCAACGTCCTGACTTTC
few TRBJ1-2 TRBV7-9 - CASSSLGPNTGGYTF TGTGCCAGCAGCTCCCTAGGGCCTAATACAGGTGGCTACACCTTC
- TRBJ2-1 TRBV10-3 - CAISISVRVGYNEQFF TGTGCCATCAGTATCTCGGTCAGGGTTGGCTACAATGAGCAGTTCTTC
- TRBJ2-4 TRBV6-4 - CASMEVQSRAKNIQYF TGTGCCAGCATGGAGGTGCAATCTAGAGCCAAAAACATTCAGTACTTC
few TRBJ2-1 TRBV20-1 TRBD2 CSASSGREVGGEQFF TGCAGTGCTAGCTCCGGACGGGAGGTGGGCGGGGAGCAGTTCTTC
- TRBJ1-1 TRBV20-1 - CSATTESYTEAFF TGCAGTGCTACGACCGAATCCTACACTGAAGCTTTCTTT
few TRBJ1-1 TRBV27 - CASSLLPLRTEAFF TGTGCCAGCAGTTTGCTCCCCCTGAGGACTGAAGCTTTCTTT
- TRBJ2-1 TRBV7-2 - CASSRTWNEQFF TGTGCCAGCAGCCGGACGTGGAATGAGCAGTTCTTC
few TRBJ2-1 TRBV4-3 TRBD2 CASSQSTGTSGYNEQFF TGCGCCAGCAGCCAGAGTACAGGGACTAGCGGATACAATGAGCAGTTCTTC
few TRBJ2-7 TRBV28 - CASSLIGGIRVGEQYF TGTGCCAGCAGCCTTATAGGGGGGATACGGGTGGGCGAGCAGTACTTC
- TRBJ1-5 TRBV12-5 - CASGLDGGHVQPQHF TGTGCTAGTGGTTTGGACGGGGGGCACGTGCAGCCCCAGCATTTT
- TRBJ2-1 TRBV5-1 TRBD2 CASSLGGGAPDEQFF TGCGCCAGCAGCTTGGGCGGGGGGGCGCCTGATGAGCAGTTCTTC
- TRBJ2-3 TRBV18 - CASSPQVDTQYF TGTGCCAGCTCACCGCAAGTAGATACGCAGTATTTT
few TRBJ2-7 TRBV16 - CASSHRAGQTYEQYF TGTGCCAGCAGCCATAGGGCGGGACAGACCTACGAGCAGTACTTC
- TRBJ2-1 TRBV19 - CASRGSRYNEQFF TGTGCCAGTCGGGGGTCAAGGTACAATGAGCAGTTCTTC
many TRBJ2-3 TRBV6-6 - CASSYAEDTQYF TGTGCCAGCAGTTACGCGGAAGATACGCAGTATTTT
- TRBJ2-1 TRBV7-2 TRBD2 CASSLVAGGSNEQFF TGTGCCAGCAGCTTAGTAGCGGGAGGTAGTAATGAGCAGTTCTTC